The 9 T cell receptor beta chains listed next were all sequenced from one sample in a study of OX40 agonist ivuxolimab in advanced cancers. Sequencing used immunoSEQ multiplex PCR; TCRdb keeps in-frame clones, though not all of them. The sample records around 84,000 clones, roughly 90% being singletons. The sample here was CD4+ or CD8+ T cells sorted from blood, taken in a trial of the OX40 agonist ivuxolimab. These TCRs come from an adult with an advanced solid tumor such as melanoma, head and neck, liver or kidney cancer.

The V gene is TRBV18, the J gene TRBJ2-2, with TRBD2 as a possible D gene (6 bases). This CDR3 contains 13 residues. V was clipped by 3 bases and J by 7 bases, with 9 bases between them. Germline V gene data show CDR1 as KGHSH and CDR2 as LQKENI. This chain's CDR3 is CASSPSGDGELFF. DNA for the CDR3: TGTGCCAGCTCACCCTCGGGAGACGGGGAGCTGTTTTTT.

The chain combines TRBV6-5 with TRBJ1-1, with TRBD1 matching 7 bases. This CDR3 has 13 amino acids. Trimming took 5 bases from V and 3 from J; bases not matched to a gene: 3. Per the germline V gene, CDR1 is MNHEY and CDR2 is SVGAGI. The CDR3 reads CASSQGVYTEAFF. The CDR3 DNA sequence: TGTGCCAGCAGTCAGGGGGTCTACACTGAAGCTTTCTTT.

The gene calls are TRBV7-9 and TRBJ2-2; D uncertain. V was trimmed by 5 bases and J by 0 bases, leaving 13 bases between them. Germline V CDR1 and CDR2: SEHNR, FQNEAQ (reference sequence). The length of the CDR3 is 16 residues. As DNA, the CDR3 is TGTGCCAGCAGCCCCGTGGCGTTCACGAACACCGGGGAGCTGTTTTTT. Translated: CASSPVAFTNTGELFF.

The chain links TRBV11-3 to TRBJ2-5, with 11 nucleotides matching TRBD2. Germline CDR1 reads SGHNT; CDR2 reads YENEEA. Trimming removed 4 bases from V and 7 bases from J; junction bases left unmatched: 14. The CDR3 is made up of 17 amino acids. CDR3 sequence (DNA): TGTGCCAGCAGCTCGGGGACTAGCGGCCCTACAAGTGGGACCCAGTACTTC. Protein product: CASSSGTSGPTSGTQYF.

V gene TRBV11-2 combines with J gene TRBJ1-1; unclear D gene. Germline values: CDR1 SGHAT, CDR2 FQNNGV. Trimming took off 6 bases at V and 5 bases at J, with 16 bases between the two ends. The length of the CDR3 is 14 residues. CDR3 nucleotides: TGTGCCAGCAGACATGGGGAGTCGGGGACTGAAGCTTTCTTT. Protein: CASRHGESGTEAFF.

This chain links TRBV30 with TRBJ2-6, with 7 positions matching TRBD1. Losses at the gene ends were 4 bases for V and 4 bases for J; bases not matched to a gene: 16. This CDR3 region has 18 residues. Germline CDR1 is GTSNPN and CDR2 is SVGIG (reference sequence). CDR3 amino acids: CAWTDARTGVLGANVLTF. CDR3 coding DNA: TGTGCCTGGACGGATGCGAGGACAGGTGTTTTGGGGGCCAACGTCCTGACTTTC. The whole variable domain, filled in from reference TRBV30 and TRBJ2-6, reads SQTIHQWPATLVQPVGSPLSLECTVEGTSNPNLYWYRQAAGRGLQLLFYSVGIGQISSEVPQNLSASRPQDRQFILSSKKLLLSDSGFYLCAWTDARTGVLGANVLTFGAGSRLTVL.

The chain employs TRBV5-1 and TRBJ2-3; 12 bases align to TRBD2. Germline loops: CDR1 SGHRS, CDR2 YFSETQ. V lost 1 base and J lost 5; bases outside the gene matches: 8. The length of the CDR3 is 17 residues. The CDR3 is CASSLRLAGGQIDTQYF. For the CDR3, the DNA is TGCGCCAGCAGCTTGAGGCTAGCGGGAGGGCAAATAGATACGCAGTATTTT.

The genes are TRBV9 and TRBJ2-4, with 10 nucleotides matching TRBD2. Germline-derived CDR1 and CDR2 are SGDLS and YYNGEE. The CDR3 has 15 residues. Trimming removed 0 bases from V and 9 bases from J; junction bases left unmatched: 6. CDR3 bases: TGTGCCAGCAGCGTAGCCTCTAGCGGGAGTACCATTCAGTACTTC. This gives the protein CASSVASSGSTIQYF.

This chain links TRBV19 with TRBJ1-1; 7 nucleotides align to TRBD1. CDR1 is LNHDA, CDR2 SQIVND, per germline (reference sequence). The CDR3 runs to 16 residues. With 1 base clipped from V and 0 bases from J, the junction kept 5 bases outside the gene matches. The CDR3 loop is CASSIATTGLNTEAFF. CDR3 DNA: TGTGCCAGTAGTATAGCAACGACAGGGTTGAACACTGAAGCTTTCTTT.